These T cell receptor beta chains were read from a single sample in a study of neurological immune-mediated disorders. In TCRdb, the 5' RACE reads were re-called with MiXCR into one record per CDR3 protein. Altogether 24,000 or so distinct CDR3 sequences are present, 2% to 2.5% being singletons, with the ten largest covering 2.3%. Specimen: PBMCs. These receptor sequences come from a woman in her forties or fifties with multiple sclerosis. CDR3s include the opening cysteine and the closing phenylalanine or tryptophan. Some rows mark clone size as missing; the rest say once, few, many or name a class of expanded clone.

v_gene: TRBV11-2
abundance: many
j_gene: TRBJ2-3
CDR3aa: CASSLRDLWSTDTQYF

v_gene: TRBV5-1
abundance: many
j_gene: TRBJ2-4
CDR3aa: CASRIEGRQYF

v_gene: TRBV21-1
abundance: many
j_gene: TRBJ2-7
CDR3aa: CASSPVPRTVYEQYF

v_gene: TRBV20-1
abundance: many
j_gene: TRBJ2-7
CDR3aa: CSARVGNSGRRGHEQYF

v_gene: TRBV25-1
abundance: many
j_gene: TRBJ1-1
CDR3aa: CASSELGEQVAFF

v_gene: TRBV20-1
abundance: -
j_gene: TRBJ2-7
CDR3aa: CSARDRQREWAAEQYF

v_gene: TRBV20-1
abundance: many
j_gene: TRBJ2-7
CDR3aa: CSASGDRDYEQYF

v_gene: TRBV4-2
abundance: many
j_gene: TRBJ1-1
CDR3aa: CASSQDGSLLGSPKEAFF

v_gene: TRBV7-2
abundance: many
j_gene: TRBJ1-1
CDR3aa: CASSLNGAGTEAFF

v_gene: TRBV29-1
abundance: many
j_gene: TRBJ1-2
CDR3aa: CSVVGGPDYGYTF

v_gene: TRBV20-1
abundance: many
j_gene: TRBJ2-7
CDR3aa: CSARVPGDRGSEQYF

v_gene: TRBV18
abundance: many
j_gene: TRBJ2-1
CDR3aa: CASSTQGYYNEQFF

v_gene: TRBV14
abundance: many
j_gene: TRBJ2-7
CDR3aa: CASSQDRLAGMHEQYF

v_gene: TRBV20-1
abundance: -
j_gene: TRBJ2-3
CDR3aa: CQDKFSTDTQYF

v_gene: TRBV27
abundance: many
j_gene: TRBJ2-5
CDR3aa: CASSWGGRTQETQYF

v_gene: TRBV7-2
abundance: many
j_gene: TRBJ1-1
CDR3aa: CASSLSGVTEAFF

v_gene: TRBV11-2
abundance: -
j_gene: TRBJ2-7
CDR3aa: CASSSTRTSGTHEQYF

v_gene: TRBV5-1
abundance: many
j_gene: TRBJ2-5
CDR3aa: CASSFTGGDETQYF

v_gene: TRBV12-3/TRBV12-4
abundance: many
j_gene: TRBJ2-5
CDR3aa: CASSLAQAGGETQYF

v_gene: TRBV14
abundance: many
j_gene: TRBJ2-3
CDR3aa: CASSRWDQSTDTQYF

v_gene: TRBV20-1
abundance: few
j_gene: TRBJ1-2
CDR3aa: CSGDPGIPTF

v_gene: TRBV7-2
abundance: few
j_gene: TRBJ2-7
CDR3aa: CASSLDRTASNEQYF

v_gene: TRBV20-1
abundance: many
j_gene: TRBJ1-6
CDR3aa: CSASPQERSPLHF

v_gene: TRBV18
abundance: many
j_gene: TRBJ2-7
CDR3aa: CASSPRALGEQYF

v_gene: TRBV3-1
abundance: many
j_gene: TRBJ2-6
CDR3aa: CASSPPRGAGANVLTF

v_gene: TRBV7-2
abundance: many
j_gene: TRBJ1-1
CDR3aa: CASSLVSDSNTEAFF

v_gene: TRBV2
abundance: -
j_gene: TRBJ2-1
CDR3aa: CASSTPPYNEQFF

v_gene: TRBV5-1
abundance: many
j_gene: TRBJ2-7
CDR3aa: CASSWGQVVYEQYF

v_gene: TRBV7-2
abundance: many
j_gene: TRBJ2-3
CDR3aa: CASSLIGTGTGGADTQYF

v_gene: TRBV18
abundance: many
j_gene: TRBJ2-5
CDR3aa: CASSPLGQGETQYF

v_gene: TRBV20-1
abundance: many
j_gene: TRBJ1-1
CDR3aa: CSAGRGSDEAFF

v_gene: TRBV5-1
abundance: many
j_gene: TRBJ1-1
CDR3aa: CASRLKTGLEAFF

v_gene: TRBV5-1
abundance: many
j_gene: TRBJ2-7
CDR3aa: CASSLAGGSHEQYF

v_gene: TRBV11-3
abundance: many
j_gene: TRBJ2-2
CDR3aa: CASSLVGQGDTGELFF

v_gene: TRBV12-3/TRBV12-4
abundance: -
j_gene: TRBJ1-2
CDR3aa: CASSLGPREGGYTF

v_gene: TRBV29-1
abundance: many
j_gene: TRBJ1-2
CDR3aa: CSVEGDLGGYTF

v_gene: TRBV10-3
abundance: many
j_gene: TRBJ1-2
CDR3aa: CAIRQGNYGYTF

v_gene: TRBV4-1
abundance: many
j_gene: TRBJ1-5
CDR3aa: CASSQDGRGRVSNQPQHF

v_gene: TRBV12-3/TRBV12-4
abundance: many
j_gene: TRBJ2-1
CDR3aa: CASSFFGTGQFF

v_gene: TRBV5-1
abundance: -
j_gene: TRBJ2-1
CDR3aa: CASSLDLQYNEQFF

v_gene: TRBV11-2
abundance: many
j_gene: TRBJ1-4
CDR3aa: CASRLGRRNEKLFF

v_gene: TRBV10-3
abundance: many
j_gene: TRBJ1-6
CDR3aa: CAISRDPRGSPLHF

v_gene: TRBV7-3
abundance: many
j_gene: TRBJ2-3
CDR3aa: CASSFTGVNTDTQYF

v_gene: TRBV7-2
abundance: few
j_gene: TRBJ2-2
CDR3aa: CASSHRPPLPGELFF

v_gene: TRBV24-1
abundance: many
j_gene: TRBJ2-2
CDR3aa: CATSDFGGSNTGELFF

v_gene: TRBV20-1
abundance: many
j_gene: TRBJ2-1
CDR3aa: CSATPGLGSYNEQFF

v_gene: TRBV5-1
abundance: -
j_gene: TRBJ1-5
CDR3aa: CASSPGGNQPQNF

v_gene: TRBV12-3/TRBV12-4
abundance: many
j_gene: TRBJ2-3
CDR3aa: CASSTSGGHTDTQYF

v_gene: TRBV28
abundance: many
j_gene: TRBJ2-1
CDR3aa: CASSLRDEQFF

v_gene: TRBV10-3
abundance: many
j_gene: TRBJ2-5
CDR3aa: CAIQQGSETQYF

v_gene: TRBV9
abundance: many
j_gene: TRBJ1-6
CDR3aa: CASSERQGYNSPLHF

v_gene: TRBV7-9
abundance: many
j_gene: TRBJ1-2
CDR3aa: CASSSQSNFGQGGYTF

v_gene: TRBV5-1
abundance: many
j_gene: TRBJ1-5
CDR3aa: CASSPGTGWYQPQNF

v_gene: TRBV6-5
abundance: many
j_gene: TRBJ1-1
CDR3aa: CASNRDRVNTEAFF

v_gene: TRBV9
abundance: once
j_gene: TRBJ1-6
CDR3aa: CASSSLQGLNSPLHF

v_gene: TRBV5-1
abundance: many
j_gene: TRBJ1-1
CDR3aa: CASSLAIGGTEAFF

v_gene: TRBV12-3/TRBV12-4
abundance: many
j_gene: TRBJ2-2
CDR3aa: CASSSSGGGGELFF